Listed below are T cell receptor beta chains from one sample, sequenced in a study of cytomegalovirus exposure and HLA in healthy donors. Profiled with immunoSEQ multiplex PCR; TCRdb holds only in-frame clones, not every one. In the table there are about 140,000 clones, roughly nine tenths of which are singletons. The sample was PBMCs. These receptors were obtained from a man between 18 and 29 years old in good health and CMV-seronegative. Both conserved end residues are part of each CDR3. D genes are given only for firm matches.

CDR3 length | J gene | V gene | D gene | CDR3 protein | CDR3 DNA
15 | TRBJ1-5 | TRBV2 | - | CASSDDSLGGEPQHF | TGTGCCAGCAGTGATGACTCACTAGGGGGGGAGCCCCAGCATTTT
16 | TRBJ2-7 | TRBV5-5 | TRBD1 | CASSFAYRTGNYEQYF | TGTGCCAGCAGCTTTGCGTACAGGACAGGGAACTACGAGCAGTACTTC
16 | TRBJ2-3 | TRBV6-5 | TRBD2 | CASSSRLAGVTDTQYF | TGTGCCAGCAGTTCCCGACTAGCGGGAGTGACAGATACGCAGTATTTT
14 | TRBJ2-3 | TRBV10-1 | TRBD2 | CARSPRGGTDTQYF | TGCGCCAGGAGCCCGCGGGGGGGCACAGATACGCAGTATTTT
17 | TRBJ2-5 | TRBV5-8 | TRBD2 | CASSPSPGLAGVETQYF | TGTGCCAGCAGCCCCTCCCCGGGACTAGCGGGAGTGGAGACCCAGTACTTC
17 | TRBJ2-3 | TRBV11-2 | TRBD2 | CASSAMRLAGLTDTQYF | TGTGCCAGCAGCGCCATGAGACTAGCGGGATTAACAGATACGCAGTATTTT
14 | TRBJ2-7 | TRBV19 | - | CASSIHVGSYEQYF | TGTGCCAGTAGTATTCACGTCGGGTCCTACGAGCAGTACTTC
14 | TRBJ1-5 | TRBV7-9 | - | CASSPGTNNQPQHF | TGTGCCAGCAGCCCCGGGACAAACAATCAGCCCCAGCATTTT
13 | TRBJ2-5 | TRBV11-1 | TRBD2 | CASSPRGSGIQYF | TGTGCCAGCAGCCCACGAGGTAGCGGGATTCAGTACTTC
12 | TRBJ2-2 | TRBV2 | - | CASSEPGLELFF | TGTGCCAGCAGTGAACCGGGATTGGAGCTGTTTTTT
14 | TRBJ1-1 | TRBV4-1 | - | CASSQEGGNTEAFF | TGCGCCAGCAGCCAAGAGGGGGGAAACACTGAAGCTTTCTTT
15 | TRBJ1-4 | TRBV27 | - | CASSLSPGVREKLFF | TGTGCCAGCAGTTTATCGCCGGGGGTGAGGGAAAAACTGTTTTTT
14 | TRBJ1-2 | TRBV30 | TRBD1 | CAWSVQQGVHGYTF | TGTGCCTGGAGTGTTCAACAGGGGGTTCATGGCTACACCTTC
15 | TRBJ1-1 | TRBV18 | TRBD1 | CASSPPYLAGGKAFF | TGTGCCAGCTCACCACCGTACTTAGCAGGGGGTAAAGCTTTCTTT
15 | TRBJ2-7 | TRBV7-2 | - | CASTGQPGQIYEQYF | TGTGCCAGCACCGGACAACCCGGACAGATCTACGAGCAGTACTTC
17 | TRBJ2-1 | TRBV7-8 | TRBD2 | CASSPSIAGGTLNEQFF | TGTGCCAGCAGCCCCAGTATAGCGGGAGGCACACTCAATGAGCAGTTCTTC
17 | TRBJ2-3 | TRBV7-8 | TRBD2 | CASTPLGVAGFTDTQYF | TGTGCCAGCACTCCCCTGGGGGTAGCGGGCTTCACAGATACGCAGTATTTT
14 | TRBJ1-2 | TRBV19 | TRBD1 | CASTPGGQGYGYTF | TGTGCCAGTACCCCAGGGGGCCAGGGTTATGGCTACACCTTC
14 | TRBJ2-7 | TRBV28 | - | CASGGAGFVYEQYF | TGTGCCAGCGGGGGGGCTGGGTTTGTGTACGAGCAGTACTTC
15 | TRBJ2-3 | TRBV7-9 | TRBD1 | CASSLRDRGRDTQYF | TGTGCCAGCAGCTTGAGGGACAGGGGTCGAGATACGCAGTATTTT
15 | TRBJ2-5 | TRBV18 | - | CASSLKIGGTETQYF | TGTGCCAGCTCCCTAAAGATCGGGGGAACGGAGACCCAGTACTTC
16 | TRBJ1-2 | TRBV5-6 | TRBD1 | CASDGVDRAIGHGYTF | TGTGCCAGCGACGGCGTAGACAGGGCCATAGGACATGGCTACACCTTC
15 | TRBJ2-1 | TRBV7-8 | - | CASSPRESSYNEQFF | TGTGCCAGCAGCCCTCGGGAAAGCTCCTACAATGAGCAGTTCTTC
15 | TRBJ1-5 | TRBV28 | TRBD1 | CASSPWTGGHQPQHF | TGTGCCAGCAGTCCATGGACAGGGGGCCATCAGCCCCAGCATTTT
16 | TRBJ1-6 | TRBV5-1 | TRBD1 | CASSLVMRDSNSPLHF | TGCGCCAGCAGCTTGGTTATGCGGGACAGTAATTCACCCCTCCACTTT
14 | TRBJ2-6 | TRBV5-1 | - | CASSFGSGANVLTF | TGCGCCAGCAGCTTCGGCTCTGGGGCCAACGTCCTGACTTTC